The source of this T cell receptor beta chain is a study of cytomegalovirus exposure and HLA in healthy donors (dated by TCRdb to 2016 to 2017). Regarding the study in general: The 700 or so repertoires of the first cohort and the 120 validation repertoires were produced on the same platform, according to a later analysis. Along with the roughly 700-subject first cohort, a separate validation cohort of 120 different subjects was used. The study was designed to test whether signatures of past pathogen exposure could be identified by cataloging public T cell receptors. High-throughput TCR immunosequencing, statistical association of individual TCRs with disease status, and machine learning were combined to predict cytomegalovirus infection status. The paper as a whole reports these results and caveats: The validation cohort had no HLA typing available for a later analysis, so co-occurrence within that cohort was assessed over all 130 or so repertoires. In vitro tests confirmed that a few of the cytomegalovirus-associated TCR beta chains recognize cytomegalovirus antigens. It was suggested by the authors that the approach could potentially be generalized to other disease states and immunological phenotypes. In a later analysis, TCRs clustered in the first cohort were found to also tend to co-occur in the 130 or so validation repertoires, with 90% to 95% of cluster scores above 0. Across donors, most TCR sequences were observed very rarely, whereas some public TCRs were present in many individuals. In both the original and validation cohorts, the classifier was reported to diagnose cytomegalovirus status with high specificity and sensitivity. In the study, 150 to 200 TCR beta chains were listed as associated with cytomegalovirus.

Library preparation used the immunoSEQ multiplex PCR assay. As for the original processing: A statistical classification framework was built to diagnose cytomegalovirus status from the catalog of TCR beta chain sequences. The source is immuneACCESS, and TCRdb retained only in-frame sequences with V and J called. Part of the clones is not carried over; for the studies checked, unresolved V genes explain less than half of this, and the remainder is unexplained. V, J and clone size are those of that table, while D and trimming were read from the DNA. The sample has 150,000 to 200,000 clones on record, around 96% of them singletons. The top ten hold 0.8% to 0.95% of the sample. Donors formed part of the validation cohort, which comprised over a hundred subjects and was distinct from the first cohort of 690 or so subjects. This clone was seen a single time. There is no known antigen for this receptor. Per-nucleotide qualities are absent, and no much larger clonotype sits a single base away.

According to the germline V gene, CDR1 reads SGHTA and CDR2 reads FQGTGA. Relative to germline, V is 3 bases shorter and J is 4 bases shorter, with 7 bases between their ends. The CDR3 runs 13 amino acids, cysteine and phenylalanine included. The CDR3 DNA has 39 bases and is translated from base 1. Specimen: PBMCs. This TCR derives from a woman aged 18-30 years in good health and CMV-seronegative. The chain was built from TRBV7-3 and TRBJ2-1, with no D gene named confidently. The nucleotides read TGTGCCAGCAGCTTCACAGTATACAATGAGCAGTTCTTC. Translated, it reads CASSFTVYNEQFF.